Following are 27 T cell receptor beta chains from one sample sequenced in a study of cytomegalovirus exposure and HLA in healthy donors. Vbeta (60) and Jbeta (13) primers were used in the PCR. Assay used: immunoSEQ multiplex PCR; TCRdb lists only in-frame clones, some missing. Of about 250,000 clones in the sample, around 65% are singletons; the top ten hold 2% to 2.5%. The specimen sequenced was PBMCs. All receptors come from a female donor in good health and CMV-seronegative.

This clone was found a few times. The chain uses TRBV6-5 and TRBJ1-1; TRBD1 aligns across 9 bases. This CDR3 region has 13 residues. The germline V gene has CDR1 MNHEY and CDR2 SVGAGI. J lost 3 bases, V lost 7 bases, and 3 bases had no gene match. CDR3: CASIRQGDTEAFF. The CDR3 DNA sequence: TGTGCCAGCATTCGACAGGGGGACACTGAAGCTTTCTTT.

The rearrangement joins TRBV9 to TRBJ1-4, with 7 bases matching TRBD1. CDR1 is SGDLS, CDR2 YYNGEE, per germline. V shed 2 bases, J shed 6 bases, and the junction held 7 bases outside the gene matches. This CDR3 spans 15 amino acids. CDR3 protein: CASSVKGARDEKLFF. CDR3 nucleotides: TGTGCCAGCAGCGTTAAGGGGGCGAGGGATGAAAAACTGTTTTTT.

The rearrangement joins TRBV5-4 to TRBJ2-5; D perhaps matches TRBD2 (6 bases). The V and J ends lost 5 bases and 2 bases respectively, with 10 bases between them. Germline loops: CDR1 SGHNT, CDR2 YYREEE (reference sequence). The CDR3 spans 13 residues. CDR3 nucleotides: TGTGCCAGCAGTTCCGGGAGTCAAGAGACCCAGTACTTC. Protein product: CASSSGSQETQYF. Filled out from reference TRBV5-4 and TRBJ2-5, the complete variable domain reads ETGVTQSPTHLIKTRGQQVTLRCSSQSGHNTVSWYQQALGQGPQFIFQYYREEENGRGNFPPRFSGLQFPNYSSELNVNALELDDSALYLCASSSGSQETQYFGPGTRLLVL.

The gene calls are TRBV6-5 and TRBJ2-7; TRBD1 is a possible D gene (6 bases). Per germline, CDR1 MNHEY and CDR2 SVGAGI. The V and J ends lost 8 bases and 0 bases respectively, with 8 bases between them. The CDR3 extends over 12 amino acids. The DNA of the CDR3 is TGTGCCAGCCAGGGGAGCTCCTACGAGCAGTACTTC. Translating it yields CASQGSSYEQYF.

This chain links TRBV30 with TRBJ1-4; a possible D gene is TRBD1 (5 bases). With 4 bases removed from V and 7 bases from J, the gap between germline ends came to 16 bases. This CDR3 has 14 amino acids. Per the germline V gene, CDR1 is GTSNPN and CDR2 is SVGIG (reference sequence). The CDR3 spells CAWTGDSLGEKLFF. The DNA of the CDR3 is TGTGCCTGGACCGGAGACAGTTTGGGTGAAAAACTGTTTTTT.

This clone showed up just a few times. CDR3 region: CAWGRTGGTNEKLFF. DNA for the CDR3: TGTGCCTGGGGCCGGACAGGTGGGACTAATGAAAAACTGTTTTTT. The chain employs TRBV30 and TRBJ1-4; 7 bases align to TRBD1. This CDR3 spans 15 amino acids. The germline CDR1 and CDR2 sequences are GTSNPN and SVGIG (reference sequence). The V and J ends lost 5 bases and 2 bases, in that order; junction bases with no gene match: 8.

CDR3 loop: CATQRASGSTDTQYF. For the CDR3, the DNA is TGTGCCACCCAAAGGGCTAGCGGCAGCACAGATACGCAGTATTTT. The rearrangement uses TRBV25-1 and TRBJ2-3; 7 bases line up with TRBD2. This CDR3 has 15 amino acids. J gave up 0 bases and V 10 bases, and 10 bases lay outside the gene matches. CDR1 is MGHDK, CDR2 SYGVNS, per germline.

The chain is built from TRBV7-9 and TRBJ2-5; 10 bases align to TRBD1. V lost 5 bases, J lost 0 bases, and 9 bases stayed unmatched. The CDR3 spans 17 residues. Germline-derived CDR1 and CDR2 are SEHNR and FQNEAQ (reference sequence). The CDR3 nucleotides read TGTGCCAGCAGCCTACCTTGGACAGGGGGAAACCAAGAGACCCAGTACTTC. This sequence encodes CASSLPWTGGNQETQYF.

This clone has a handful of counts. The V and J genes are TRBV6-6 and TRBJ1-1, with a tentative D call TRBD1 (5 bases). From germline, CDR1 is MNHNY and CDR2 SVGAGI (reference sequence). V was pared by 0 bases and J by 8 bases, with 16 bases between. CDR3 length: 15 amino acids. CDR3 DNA: TGTGCCAGCAGTTACTCGAAGGAGGGGAAGGGAGAAGCTTTCTTT. Amino acids: CASSYSKEGKGEAFF.

V and J are TRBV7-2 and TRBJ1-1, with 10 bases identical to TRBD1. This CDR3 has 15 amino acids. With 5 bases clipped from V and 1 base from J, the junction kept 4 bases outside the gene matches. Germline CDR1 reads SGHTA; CDR2 reads FQGNSA. The CDR3 spells CASSRRDRGNTEAFF. The CDR3 DNA reads TGTGCCAGCAGCAGACGGGACAGGGGGAACACTGAAGCTTTCTTT. The variable domain in full, completed from reference TRBV7-2 and TRBJ1-1, reads GAGVSQSPSNKVTEKGKDVELRCDPISGHTALYWYRQSLGQGLEFLIYFQGNSAPDKSGLPSDRFSAERTGGSVSTLTIQRTQQEDSAVYLCASSRRDRGNTEAFFGQGTRLTVV.

There are a few counts of this clone. The J gene is TRBJ1-4, the V gene TRBV10-1; 7 positions agree with TRBD1. V gave up 7 bases and J gave up 12 bases; unmatched junction bases: 11. Germline V CDR1 and CDR2: WNHNN, SYGVQD (reference sequence). There are 13 residues in the CDR3. The CDR3 reads CASIDPTGIELFF. In DNA, the CDR3 is TGCGCCAGCATCGACCCGACAGGGATCGAACTGTTTTTT.

The chain carries TRBV5-1 and TRBJ2-3, with D unresolved. Germline-derived CDR1 and CDR2 are SGHRS and YFSETQ. This CDR3 has 14 residues. The ends were cut back, 4 bases at V and 0 bases at J, with 9 bases in the middle. CDR3 sequence: CASSVELSTDTQYF. CDR3 bases: TGCGCCAGCAGCGTGGAGCTAAGCACAGATACGCAGTATTTT.

The chain uses TRBV6-4 and TRBJ2-1; tentative D call: TRBD1 (5 bases). This CDR3 contains 16 residues. Deletions cut 0 bases from V and 1 base from J, with 10 bases between. Germline V gene sequence: CDR1 MRHNA, CDR2 SNTAGT. The CDR3, as DNA: TGTGCCAGCAGTGACTCGAGCAGGGCGTCCTACAATGAGCAGTTCTTC. It yields the protein CASSDSSRASYNEQFF.

The chain couples TRBV27 to TRBJ2-1, with 7 bases aligning to TRBD2. The V segment lost 5 bases and the J segment 10 bases; nucleotides outside the gene matches: 11. The germline V gene encodes CDR1 MNHEY and CDR2 SMNVEV (reference sequence). The CDR3 is 14 amino acids. The CDR3 DNA follows: TGTGCCAGCAGTCCCACGGGGAGGGCTGGCGAGCAGTTCTTC. Translation gives CASSPTGRAGEQFF.

This clone has more than one count but fewer than ten. This chain connects TRBV27 to TRBJ2-2, with a weak D call TRBD2 (5 bases). V was trimmed by 2 bases and J by 9 bases, leaving 10 bases between them. CDR1 MNHEY and CDR2 SMNVEV come from the germline V gene (reference sequence). The CDR3 is 13 amino acids. The CDR3 sequence is CASSLTSRRELFF. The CDR3, as DNA: TGTGCCAGCAGTTTAACTAGTCGAAGGGAGCTGTTTTTT.

This sequence joins TRBV6-5 and TRBJ1-5, with 7 bases fitting TRBD1. Germline CDR1 and CDR2: MNHEY and SVGAGI. V lost 5 bases to trimming and J lost 4 bases; unmatched junction nucleotides: 5. This CDR3 contains 14 residues. The CDR3 DNA reads TGTGCCAGCAGTCGGACAGGCGGGAATCAGCCCCAGCATTTT. It codes for CASSRTGGNQPQHF.

In DNA form, the CDR3 reads TGTGCCAGCAGCTTGGGACAGGTGATTAATTCACCCCTCCACTTT. This codes for CASSLGQVINSPLHF. The V and J genes are TRBV5-6 and TRBJ1-6; D is perhaps TRBD1 (6 bases). In germline, CDR1 is SGHDT, CDR2 YYEEEE. V was pared by 0 bases and J by 6 bases, with 10 bases between. This CDR3 has 15 amino acids.

The chain couples TRBV6-1 to TRBJ2-3; a weak D match, TRBD1 (5 bases). The CDR3 has 15 residues. Per germline, CDR1 MNHNS and CDR2 SASEGT. V was pared by 6 bases and J by 4 bases, with 17 bases between. CDR3 region: CASRDQGRGADTQYF. CDR3 bases: TGTGCCAGCAGGGATCAGGGTCGCGGAGCAGATACGCAGTATTTT.

This chain connects TRBV5-1 to TRBJ2-3, with D hard to call. This CDR3 is built from 14 residues. V dropped 0 bases and J dropped 8 bases, with 13 bases sitting between them. The V gene's germline CDR1 is SGHRS and CDR2 YFSETQ. CDR3 bases: TGCGCCAGCAGCTTGGAGCTAGTTTTGGGTACGCAGTATTTT. Amino acid sequence: CASSLELVLGTQYF.

The J gene is TRBJ2-5, the V gene TRBV7-9, with 8 bases lining up with TRBD2. The CDR3 loop spans 14 amino acids. Per germline, CDR1 SEHNR and CDR2 FQNEAQ (reference sequence). Trimming removed 5 bases from V and 4 bases from J; junction bases left unmatched: 6. CDR3 bases: TGTGCCAGCAGCACTAGGACTAGCACAGAGACCCAGTACTTC. It translates to CASSTRTSTETQYF.

The chain couples TRBV10-1 to TRBJ2-1; 8 bases line up with TRBD1. The CDR3 covers 15 residues. CDR1 WNHNN and CDR2 SYGVQD come from the germline V gene (reference sequence). V dropped 3 bases and J dropped 5; count of bases not matched to a gene: 6. This chain's CDR3 is CASSDSGTGHNEQFF. CDR3 nucleotides: TGCGCCAGCAGTGACTCCGGGACAGGTCACAATGAGCAGTTCTTC.

The rearrangement uses TRBV11-2 and TRBJ2-1; 7 nucleotides match TRBD2. V lost 4 bases and J lost 5; bases outside the gene matches: 8. CDR3 length equals 15 residues. Germline assignment: CDR1 SGHAT and CDR2 FQNNGV. CDR3 sequence reads: CASSSISGFDNEQFF. CDR3 sequence (DNA): TGTGCCAGCAGCTCTATTAGCGGGTTCGACAATGAGCAGTTCTTC.

The chain is built from TRBV11-2 and TRBJ1-1; 9 bases line up with TRBD1. This CDR3 has 13 amino acids. V shed 1 base and J 8 bases; nucleotides not matched to a gene: 2. CDR1 and CDR2 (germline): SGHAT, FQNNGV. In DNA, the CDR3 is TGTGCCAGCAGCTTAGGGGGGACAGGGGAAGCTTTCTTT. It translates to CASSLGGTGEAFF.

The chain is built from TRBV6-5 and TRBJ1-2, with D perhaps matching TRBD1 (6 bases). V lost 10 bases and J lost 1, with 19 bases in between. The CDR3 contains 15 residues. Looked up from germline, CDR1 is MNHEY and CDR2 is SVGAGI. CDR3 nucleotides: TGTGCCACCCGACGGGGGGCCCCCATTAACTATGGCTACACCTTC. Protein product: CATRRGAPINYGYTF.

This chain links TRBV28 with TRBJ2-3; the match to TRBD1 covers 9 bases. Germline CDR1 is MDHEN and CDR2 is SYDVKM. V dropped 7 bases and J dropped 4; count of bases not matched to a gene: 6. CDR3 length: 14 residues. The CDR3 DNA reads as TGTGCCAGCATCGGGACAGGGCATCCAGATACGCAGTATTTT. Protein product: CASIGTGHPDTQYF.

The chain couples TRBV10-1 to TRBJ2-7; a weak D match, TRBD2 (6 bases). V dropped 1 base and J dropped 6 bases, with 10 bases sitting between them. CDR3 length: 13 amino acids. The germline V gene encodes CDR1 WNHNN and CDR2 SYGVQD (reference sequence). DNA of the CDR3: TGCGCCAGCAGTGAGTACGGGAGCGGCGAGCAGTACTTC. Protein sequence: CASSEYGSGEQYF.

This chain uses TRBV5-1 with TRBJ2-7; D is unclear. This CDR3 spans 14 amino acids. Germline assignment: CDR1 SGHRS and CDR2 YFSETQ. V was clipped by 0 bases and J by 2 bases, with 9 bases between them. The DNA for the CDR3 is TGCGCCAGCAGCTTGGAGATAGAACCCTACGAGCAGTACTTC. This gives the protein CASSLEIEPYEQYF.